The 28 T cell receptor beta chains below all came from one sample that was sequenced in a study of identical twins. Each CDR3 protein is one row after TCRdb ran MiXCR on the 5' RACE reads. The profile covers around 960,000 distinct CDR3 sequences, with about 12% appearing a single time and 1.5% to 2% taken by the ten largest. These sequences were also reported in another study, on yellow fever vaccine responses in identical twins.

Material: PBMCs. These receptors originate from a woman under 30 in good health.

This clonotype was seen more than once but under ten times. The chain has TRBV6-1 and TRBJ2-5; D ambiguous. CDR1 and CDR2 from the germline V gene are MNHNS and SASEGT. The CDR3 length is 14 residues. The ends were cut back, 0 bases at V and 0 bases at J, with 5 bases in the middle. The CDR3 reads CASSEAPYQETQYF. The CDR3 bases are TGTGCCAGCAGTGAAGCCCCGTACCAAGAGACCCAGTACTTC.

V gene TRBV5-1 combines with J gene TRBJ2-2; TRBD2 agrees at 9 bases. Germline V gene sequence: CDR1 SGHRS, CDR2 YFSETQ. CDR3 length equals 17 residues. Trimming at V came to 0 bases and at J to 1 base, leaving 4 bases not matched to a gene. CDR3 DNA: TGCGCCAGCAGCTTGGTTCTAGCGGGACTGAACACCGGGGAGCTGTTTTTT. It codes for CASSLVLAGLNTGELFF.

The chain has TRBV29-1 and TRBJ2-5, with TRBD1 identical over 10 bases. Trimming cost V 7 bases and J 2 bases; bases outside gene matches: 10. The CDR3 totals 15 residues. Germline V CDR1 and CDR2: SQVTM, ANQGSEA. The CDR3 region has the DNA TGCAGCGCGGGACAGGGGCGCGGAGCGCAAGAGACCCAGTACTTC. It encodes CSAGQGRGAQETQYF.

Many counts were recorded for this clonotype. The chain recombines TRBV12-3 or TRBV12-4 with TRBJ1-4; D is possibly TRBD1 (5 bases). With 2 bases removed from V and 4 bases from J, the gap between germline ends came to 8 bases. The CDR3 contains 14 residues. This CDR3 is CASSLRGGNEKLFF. The CDR3 region has the DNA TGTGCCAGCAGTTTACGTGGGGGTAATGAAAAACTGTTTTTT.

This clonotype was found a few times. The rearrangement joins TRBV20-1 to TRBJ2-5; D call uncertain. Germline V gene lookup returns CDR1 DFQATT and CDR2 SNEGSKA (reference sequence). The CDR3 is made up of 11 amino acids. The V end lost 7 bases, the J end lost 1 base, and 7 bases lay between the germline ends. CDR3 residues: CSGSPQETQYF. The DNA of the CDR3 is TGCAGTGGGTCCCCCCAAGAGACCCAGTACTTC.

This clonotype was found a few times. The chain couples TRBV10-3 to TRBJ2-3; 9 nucleotides match TRBD2. Germline-derived CDR1 and CDR2 are ENHRY and SYGVKD. Unmatched junction bases numbered 5, after V lost 0 bases and J lost 4 bases. The CDR3 contains 16 residues. CDR3 region: CAISESSLAGSDTQYF. The DNA of the CDR3 is TGTGCCATCAGTGAGTCGAGTCTAGCGGGGTCAGATACGCAGTATTTT.

A note on this clonotype: The junction departs from germline at one end; a sequencing error may be responsible. V is TRBV3-1 and J is TRBJ1-1; the match to TRBD1 covers 7 bases. CDR1 and CDR2 from the germline V gene are LGHDT and YNNKEL (reference sequence). The CDR3 is 15 residues long. In nucleotides, the CDR3 is TGTGCCACCAGCCAATTGACAGGGAGAAACACTGAAGCTTTCTTT. Amino acids: CATSQLTGRNTEAFF.

The CDR3 loop is CATSLSGRGTTEAFF. The CDR3 DNA reads as TGTGCCACCAGCCTATCCGGGCGGGGGACCACTGAAGCTTTCTTT. This chain joins TRBV15 and TRBJ1-1; possible D gene TRBD1, 5 bases. CDR3 size: 15 residues. CDR1 and CDR2 from the germline V gene are LNHNV and YYDKDF (reference sequence). V lost 5 bases, J lost 4 bases, and 17 bases lay in between.

In this sample, this clonotype turned up once. Compared with germline, one end of the junction differs, possibly owing to a read error. This sequence joins TRBV12-3 or TRBV12-4 and TRBJ1-5; TRBD1 matches at 8 bases. The CDR3 runs 18 residues. In DNA, the CDR3 is TGTGCCATCAGTTTCCGGACAGGGCCAGACGTTAGCAATCAGCCCCAGCATTTT. Protein: CAISFRTGPDVSNQPQHF.

In its sample, this clonotype was seen many times. This chain joins TRBV29-1 and TRBJ1-1, with D possibly matching TRBD1 (6 bases). V dropped 4 bases and J dropped 5 bases, with 11 bases sitting between them. The CDR3 extends over 12 amino acids. Germline V gives CDR1 SQVTM, CDR2 ANQGSEA. In DNA, the CDR3 is TGCAGCGTTGTCAGCCAGGGGACTGAAGCTTTCTTT. Its protein product is CSVVSQGTEAFF.

This clonotype showed up many times. V and J are TRBV7-3 and TRBJ2-7; the match to TRBD2 covers 10 bases. The ends lost 4 bases at V and 1 base at J; junction bases unmatched: 4. The CDR3 loop spans 15 amino acids. The germline gives CDR1 SGHTA, CDR2 FQGTGA. CDR3 DNA: TGTGCCAGCAGCTCTTCTAGCGGGAGTTCCTACGAGCAGTACTTC. Translating it yields CASSSSSGSSYEQYF.

This clonotype has a handful of counts. This sequence joins TRBV9 and TRBJ2-1, with 11 bases aligning to TRBD2. The CDR3 is 17 amino acids. J gave up 0 bases and V 2 bases, and 4 bases lay outside the gene matches. Germline loops: CDR1 SGDLS, CDR2 YYNGEE. This chain's CDR3 is CASSVGGLAVSYNEQFF. The CDR3 nucleotides are TGTGCCAGCAGCGTGGGGGGACTAGCGGTCTCCTACAATGAGCAGTTCTTC. Full variable domain (remainder filled in from reference TRBV9 and TRBJ2-1): DSGVTQTPKHLITATGQRVTLRCSPRSGDLSVYWYQQSLDQGLQFLIQYYNGEERAKGNILERFSAQQFPDLHSELNLSSLELGDSALYFCASSVGGLAVSYNEQFFGPGTRLTVL.

In this sample, this clonotype turned up a few times. The V and J genes are TRBV7-7 and TRBJ2-1; 7 nucleotides agree with TRBD1. The J segment lost 2 bases and the V segment lost 1 base, leaving 5 bases of the junction unmatched. Germline values: CDR1 SSHAT, CDR2 FNYEAQ (reference sequence). The CDR3 spans 16 residues. The CDR3 sequence is CASSLETDRPYNEQFF. DNA of the CDR3: TGTGCCAGCAGCTTAGAGACGGACAGGCCCTACAATGAGCAGTTCTTC.

The V gene is TRBV28, the J gene TRBJ1-2, with 8 bases matching TRBD1. Germline values: CDR1 MDHEN, CDR2 SYDVKM. Losses at the gene ends were 6 bases for V and 7 bases for J; bases not matched to a gene: 4. The CDR3 extends over 12 amino acids. The CDR3 sequence: CASRQGAAGYTF. Written as DNA, the CDR3 is TGTGCCAGCAGGCAGGGGGCTGCTGGCTACACCTTC.

The rearrangement links TRBV9 to TRBJ2-5; TRBD2 aligns across 8 bases. The germline CDR1 and CDR2 sequences are SGDLS and YYNGEE. The CDR3 is made up of 17 amino acids. The J segment lost 5 bases and the V segment lost 4 bases, leaving 16 bases of the junction unmatched. CDR3 residues: CASSQPGGIAGQETQYF. Written as DNA, the CDR3 is TGTGCCAGCAGCCAACCCGGGGGGATAGCGGGGCAGGAGACCCAGTACTTC.

The gene calls are TRBV20-1 and TRBJ2-1; the match to TRBD2 covers 12 bases. Looked up from germline, CDR1 is DFQATT and CDR2 is SNEGSKA (reference sequence). There are 14 residues in the CDR3. V trimming: 6 bases; J trimming: 7 bases; junction bases outside the gene matches: 7. The CDR3 DNA follows: TGCAGTGCAAACCGACTAGCGGGAGTTAATGAGCAGTTCTTC. It yields the protein CSANRLAGVNEQFF.

This clonotype was observed a few times. The chain joins TRBV28 to TRBJ2-7; no clear D gene. V lost 6 bases to trimming and J lost 4 bases, with 22 bases between them. Germline V gene data show CDR1 as MDHEN and CDR2 as SYDVKM. This CDR3 contains 16 residues. This CDR3 is CASRVGVERAAYEQYF. The DNA for the CDR3 is TGTGCCAGCAGGGTTGGGGTGGAAAGGGCCGCGTACGAGCAGTACTTC.

There are many counts of this clonotype. The chain is built from TRBV5-1 and TRBJ2-5; D perhaps matches TRBD2 (5 bases). In germline, CDR1 is SGHRS, CDR2 YFSETQ. The CDR3 loop spans 16 amino acids. The germline V and J ends were trimmed by 2 bases and 4 bases, with 18 bases remaining between them. CDR3 DNA sequence: TGCGCCAGCAGCTTTCGAAGCGAGGGTTCAAGAGAGACCCAGTACTTC. Its protein is CASSFRSEGSRETQYF. Variable domain in full (rest from reference TRBV5-1 and TRBJ2-5): KAGVTQTPRYLIKTRGQQVTLSCSPISGHRSVSWYQQTPGQGLQFLFEYFSETQRNKGNFPGRFSGRQFSNSRSEMNVSTLELGDSALYLCASSFRSEGSRETQYFGPGTRLLVL.

The chain has TRBV14 and TRBJ2-1, with D possibly matching TRBD2 (6 bases). V was pared by 3 bases and J by 6 bases, with 12 bases between. This CDR3 contains 14 residues. Germline V gives CDR1 SGHDN, CDR2 FVKESK. In nucleotides, the CDR3 is TGTGCCAGCAGCCACTCTCCGGGGGTCAATGAGCAGTTCTTC. This encodes CASSHSPGVNEQFF.

This clonotype was observed a few times. The V and J genes are TRBV27 and TRBJ2-7; 7 nucleotides agree with TRBD2. Losses at the gene ends were 4 bases for V and 0 bases for J; bases not matched to a gene: 9. The CDR3 is 16 amino acids. The germline gives CDR1 MNHEY, CDR2 SMNVEV (reference sequence). The CDR3 DNA reads as TGTGCCAGCAGTTCCCAAGGTGGGGGGGGCTCCTACGAGCAGTACTTC. Translation gives CASSSQGGGGSYEQYF.

V is TRBV20-1 and J is TRBJ2-3, with D possibly TRBD2 on 7 matching bases. The CDR3 consists of 16 residues. The V gene's germline CDR1 is DFQATT and CDR2 SNEGSKA (reference sequence). V lost 4 bases, J lost 0 bases, and 17 bases lay in between. CDR3 residues: CSATQGTKLSTDTQYF. The CDR3, as DNA: TGCAGTGCTACTCAGGGGACTAAACTTAGCACAGATACGCAGTATTTT.

This clonotype came up many times. V gene TRBV6-2 or TRBV6-3 combines with J gene TRBJ1-1; 7 nucleotides agree with TRBD1. Germline values: CDR1 MNHEY, CDR2 SVGEGT. The CDR3 contains 16 residues. The trim removed 0 bases at V and 1 base at J, leaving 5 bases unmatched. This chain's CDR3 is CASSYSLTGTNTEAFF. In DNA form, the CDR3 reads TGTGCCAGCAGTTACTCCCTGACAGGGACGAACACTGAAGCTTTCTTT.

This clonotype came up many times. The chain employs TRBV3-1 and TRBJ2-1; tentatively, D is TRBD1 or TRBD2 (5 bases each). CDR3 length: 16 amino acids. CDR1 is LGHDT, CDR2 YNNKEL, per germline (reference sequence). Trimming pared 6 bases from V and 9 bases from J, leaving 24 bases between. CDR3 protein: CASSRTGTTGESEQFF. In nucleotides, the CDR3 is TGTGCCAGCAGTCGAACCGGGACGACCGGTGAGAGTGAGCAGTTCTTC.

This clonotype was found a few times. This chain joins TRBV7-8 and TRBJ2-7, with TRBD2 as a possible D gene (6 bases). The V and J ends lost 1 base and 2 bases respectively, with 12 bases between them. The CDR3 is 15 amino acids. From germline, CDR1 is SGHVS and CDR2 FQNEAQ. CDR3 in amino acids: CASSLERTGAYEQYF. CDR3 DNA sequence: TGTGCCAGCAGCTTAGAGAGGACGGGAGCCTACGAGCAGTACTTC.

This clonotype appeared many times. The rearrangement uses TRBV5-1 and TRBJ2-1, with a possible D match to TRBD1 (8 bases). The V and J ends lost 0 bases and 8 bases respectively, with 18 bases between them. CDR1 and CDR2 from the germline V gene are SGHRS and YFSETQ. The CDR3 sequence is 16 residues long. Here the CDR3 reads CASSLAWGQAGDEQFF. CDR3 sequence (DNA): TGCGCCAGCAGCTTGGCCTGGGGACAGGCGGGGGATGAGCAGTTCTTC.

The rearrangement uses TRBV20-1 and TRBJ2-5; tentatively, D is TRBD2 (6 bases). V lost 6 bases and J lost 10, with 15 bases in between. Germline CDR1 DFQATT, CDR2 SNEGSKA (reference sequence). The CDR3 runs 11 residues. CDR3 region: CSATLPRGQYF. The CDR3 DNA reads TGCAGTGCCACCCTCCCGCGGGGCCAGTACTTC.

This clonotype was detected only a few times. The chain is built from TRBV20-1 and TRBJ2-1, with D possibly TRBD1 on 6 matching bases. The CDR3 covers 14 residues. Trimming removed 1 base from V and 6 bases from J, with 13 bases in between. In germline, CDR1 is DFQATT, CDR2 SNEGSKA (reference sequence). CDR3: CSARVPGTPNEQFF. The DNA of the CDR3 is TGCAGTGCTAGAGTTCCCGGGACACCCAATGAGCAGTTCTTC.

This chain joins TRBV6-1 and TRBJ2-7; TRBD2 matches 9 bases. The CDR3 is 16 amino acids. Germline values: CDR1 MNHNS, CDR2 SASEGT. J lost 5 bases, V lost 2 bases, and 10 bases had no gene match. The DNA for the CDR3 is TGTGCCAGCAGTGAATTCGTAGCTAGCGGGATACACGAGCAGTACTTC. Amino acids: CASSEFVASGIHEQYF.